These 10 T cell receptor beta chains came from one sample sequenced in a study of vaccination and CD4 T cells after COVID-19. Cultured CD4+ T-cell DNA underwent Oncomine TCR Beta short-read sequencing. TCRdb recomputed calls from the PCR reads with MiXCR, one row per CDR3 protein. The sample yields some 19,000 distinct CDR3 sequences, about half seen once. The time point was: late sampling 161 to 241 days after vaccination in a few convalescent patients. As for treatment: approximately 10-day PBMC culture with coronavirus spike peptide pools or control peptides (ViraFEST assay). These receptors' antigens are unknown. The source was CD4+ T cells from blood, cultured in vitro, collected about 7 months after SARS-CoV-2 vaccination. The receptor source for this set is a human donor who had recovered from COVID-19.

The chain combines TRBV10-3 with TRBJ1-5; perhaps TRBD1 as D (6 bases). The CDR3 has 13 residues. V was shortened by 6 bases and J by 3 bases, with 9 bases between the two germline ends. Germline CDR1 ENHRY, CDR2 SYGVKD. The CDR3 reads CAIRRDTNQPQHF. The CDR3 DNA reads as TGTGCCATCAGGCGGGACACCAATCAGCCCCAGCATTTT.

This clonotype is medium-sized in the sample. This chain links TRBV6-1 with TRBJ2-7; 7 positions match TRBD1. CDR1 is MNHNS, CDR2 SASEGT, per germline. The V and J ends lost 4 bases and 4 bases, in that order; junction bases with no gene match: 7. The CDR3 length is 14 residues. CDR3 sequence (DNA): TGTGCCAGCAGTGCTCAGGGGGTTGAGTACGAGCAGTACTTC. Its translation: CASSAQGVEYEQYF.

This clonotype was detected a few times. The CDR3 sequence is CASSDTRTTGGYTF. The CDR3 DNA follows: TGTGCCAGCAGTGACACGAGGACGACAGGAGGCTACACCTTC. The chain is built from TRBV6-1 and TRBJ1-2; tentatively, D is TRBD1 (6 bases). The V end was cut by 3 bases, the J end by 8 bases, with 16 bases between. Germline CDR1 MNHNS, CDR2 SASEGT. The CDR3 is 14 residues long.

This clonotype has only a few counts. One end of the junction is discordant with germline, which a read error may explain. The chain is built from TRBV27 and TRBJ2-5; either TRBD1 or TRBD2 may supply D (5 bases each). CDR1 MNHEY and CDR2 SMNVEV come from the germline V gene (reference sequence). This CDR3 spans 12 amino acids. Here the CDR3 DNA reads TGTGCCAGCGGACCCCTAGGGGAGACCCAGTACTTT. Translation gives CASGPLGETQYF.

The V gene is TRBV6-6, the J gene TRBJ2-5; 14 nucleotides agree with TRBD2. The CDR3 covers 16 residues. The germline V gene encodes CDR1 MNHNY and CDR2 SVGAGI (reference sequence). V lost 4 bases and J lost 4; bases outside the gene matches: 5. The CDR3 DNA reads TGTGCCAGCAGTTCAAGCGGACTAGCGGGAGGAGAGACCCAGTACTTC. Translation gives CASSSSGLAGGETQYF.

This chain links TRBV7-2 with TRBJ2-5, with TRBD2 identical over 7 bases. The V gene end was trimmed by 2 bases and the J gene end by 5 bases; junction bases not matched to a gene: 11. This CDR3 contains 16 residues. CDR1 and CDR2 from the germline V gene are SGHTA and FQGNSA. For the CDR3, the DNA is TGTGCCAGCAGCTTATTTGGCCTAGCCGGGGGGGAGACCCAGTACTTC. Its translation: CASSLFGLAGGETQYF. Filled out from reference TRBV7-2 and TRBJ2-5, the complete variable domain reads GAGVSQSPSNKVTEKGKDVELRCDPISGHTALYWYRQSLGQGLEFLIYFQGNSAPDKSGLPSDRFSAERTGGSVSTLTIQRTQQEDSAVYLCASSLFGLAGGETQYFGPGTRLLVL.

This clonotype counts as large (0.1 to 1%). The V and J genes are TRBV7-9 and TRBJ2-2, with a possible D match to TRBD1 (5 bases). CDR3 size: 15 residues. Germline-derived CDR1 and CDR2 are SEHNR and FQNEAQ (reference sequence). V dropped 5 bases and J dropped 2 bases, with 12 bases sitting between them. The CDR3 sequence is CASSLWQGNTGELFF. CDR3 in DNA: TGTGCCAGCAGCCTGTGGCAGGGAAACACCGGGGAGCTGTTTTTT.

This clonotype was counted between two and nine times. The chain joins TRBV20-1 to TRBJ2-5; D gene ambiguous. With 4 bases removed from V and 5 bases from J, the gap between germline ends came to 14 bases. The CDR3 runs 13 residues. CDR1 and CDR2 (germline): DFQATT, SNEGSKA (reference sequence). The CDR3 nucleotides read TGCAGTGCTACGGACCCCGTTAGGGAGACCCAGTACTTC. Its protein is CSATDPVRETQYF.

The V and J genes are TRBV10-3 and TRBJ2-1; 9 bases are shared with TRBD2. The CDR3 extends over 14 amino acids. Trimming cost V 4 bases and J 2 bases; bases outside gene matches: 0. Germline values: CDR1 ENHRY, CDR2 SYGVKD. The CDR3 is CAISGLAAYNEQFF. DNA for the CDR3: TGTGCCATCAGTGGACTAGCGGCCTACAATGAGCAGTTCTTC.

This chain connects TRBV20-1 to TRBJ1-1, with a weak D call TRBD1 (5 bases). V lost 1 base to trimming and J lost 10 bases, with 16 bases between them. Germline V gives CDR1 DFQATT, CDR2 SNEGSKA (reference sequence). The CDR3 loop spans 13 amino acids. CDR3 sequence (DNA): TGCAGTGCTAGAGTACCAGGGCAAAATGGAGCTTTCTTT. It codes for CSARVPGQNGAFF.